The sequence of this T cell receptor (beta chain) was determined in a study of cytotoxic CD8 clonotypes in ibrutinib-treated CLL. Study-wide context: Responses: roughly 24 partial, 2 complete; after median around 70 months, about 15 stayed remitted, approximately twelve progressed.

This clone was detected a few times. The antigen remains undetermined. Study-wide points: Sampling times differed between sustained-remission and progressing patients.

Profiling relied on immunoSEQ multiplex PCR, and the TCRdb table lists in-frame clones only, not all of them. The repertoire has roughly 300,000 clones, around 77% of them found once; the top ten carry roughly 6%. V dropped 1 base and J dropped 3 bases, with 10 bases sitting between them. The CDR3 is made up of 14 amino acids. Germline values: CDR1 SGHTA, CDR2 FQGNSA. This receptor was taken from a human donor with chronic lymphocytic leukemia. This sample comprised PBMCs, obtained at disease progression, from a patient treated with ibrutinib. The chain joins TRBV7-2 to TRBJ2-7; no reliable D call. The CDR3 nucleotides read TGTGCCAGCAGCTTAGATGACCGAAACTACGAGCAGTACTTC. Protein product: CASSLDDRNYEQYF.